This TCR beta chain was profiled in a study of CD8 T cells in ankylosing spondylitis. From the 5' RACE reads, TCRdb called clonotypes with MiXCR, one entry per CDR3 protein. The data contain about 310,000 distinct CDR3 sequences, about 20% of them singletons. Study observations and caveats: The clones that were linked to disease were reported to be significantly enriched in matched synovial fluid samples from ankylosing spondylitis patients.

A word on this clonotype: Antigen: not known.

The ends lost 10 bases at V and 3 bases at J; junction bases unmatched: 7. Germline CDR1 MNHNS, CDR2 SASEGT. The CDR3 spans 14 residues. J is TRBJ2-7 and V is TRBV6-1; 12 nucleotides line up with TRBD2. The receptor was isolated from a female donor with ankylosing spondylitis or in good health (not recorded which). Sequencing used blood, either unsorted or a sorted T cell fraction (not recorded which). CDR3 region: CATSRLAGVYEQYF. Here the CDR3 DNA reads TGTGCCACCTCACGACTAGCGGGAGTCTACGAGCAGTACTTC.